This is a list of T cell receptor beta chains from one sample in a study of blood T cell repertoires in COVID-19. TCRdb's table, derived via immunoSEQ multiplex PCR, lists solely in-frame clones and lacks some. In the table there are around 240,000 clones, around 80% of which are singletons. The sequenced sample was peripheral blood. The receptors here all came from a woman aged 40 to 50 who had recovered from COVID-19. CDR3s leave out the opening cysteine and the closing phenylalanine or tryptophan. The D gene is left open where the match is weak.

j_call d_call v_call cdr3_aa
TRBJ1-4 TRBD1 TRBV7-2 ASSLDRGNEKLF
TRBJ1-5 - TRBV15 ATSRDRNLRREQVQH
TRBJ2-5 - TRBV6-5 ASSKNLDKTQY
TRBJ2-7 TRBD1 TRBV6-5 ASSYSSDREYEQY
TRBJ1-6 - TRBV19 ASSPVAGGSYNSPLH
TRBJ1-1 TRBD1 TRBV7-2 ASSAGPTGGNTEAF
TRBJ1-4 - TRBV18 ASSAPGLGNEKLF
TRBJ1-5 - TRBV30 ACSAVRGNQPQH
TRBJ2-1 - TRBV28 ASSWRTSYNEQF
TRBJ2-3 TRBD2 TRBV4-3 ASSQEYGLASDTQY
TRBJ1-5 - TRBV18 ASSPGGLGQPQH
TRBJ1-1 - TRBV11-2 ASSLTSRANTEAF
TRBJ1-5 TRBD1 TRBV19 ASSIDPGGYLPQH